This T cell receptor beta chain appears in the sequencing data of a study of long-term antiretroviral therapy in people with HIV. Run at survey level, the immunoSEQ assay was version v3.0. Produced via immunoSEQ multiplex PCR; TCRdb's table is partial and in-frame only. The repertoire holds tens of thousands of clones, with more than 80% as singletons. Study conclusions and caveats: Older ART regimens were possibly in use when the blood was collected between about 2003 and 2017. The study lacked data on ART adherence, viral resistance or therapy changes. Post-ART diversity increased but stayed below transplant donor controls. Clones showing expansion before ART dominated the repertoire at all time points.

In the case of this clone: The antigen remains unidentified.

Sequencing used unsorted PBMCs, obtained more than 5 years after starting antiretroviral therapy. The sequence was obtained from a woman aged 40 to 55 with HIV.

CDR3 sequence reads: CASSFTEAFF. CDR3 in DNA: TGTGCCAGCAGCTTTACTGAAGCTTTCTTT. The chain combines TRBV7-3 with TRBJ1-1; D gene unclear. The CDR3 extends over 10 amino acids. V was cut by 3 bases and J by 5 bases, with 1 base left in between. The V gene's germline CDR1 is SGHTA and CDR2 FQGTGA.